The sequence of this T cell receptor beta chain was determined in a study of OX40 agonist ivuxolimab in advanced cancers. V lost 4 bases and J lost 4, with 17 bases in between. Looked up from germline, CDR1 is SGHDT and CDR2 is YYEEEE. The CDR3 length is 15 residues. The protocol was immunoSEQ multiplex PCR, while the TCRdb copy is restricted to in-frame clones and leaves out a portion. Here the sample spans about 65,000 clones, around 90% being singletons. This clone was observed a few times. The sequenced sample was CD4+ or CD8+ T cells sorted from blood, obtained in a trial of the OX40 agonist ivuxolimab. The receptor's source is an adult with an advanced solid tumor such as melanoma, head and neck, liver or kidney cancer. The rearrangement joins TRBV5-6 to TRBJ1-1; D gene unclear. In DNA, the CDR3 is TGTGCCAGCAGCGAGACACGAGGATGGAGCACTGAAGCTTTCTTT. Translated: CASSETRGWSTEAFF.